This T cell receptor (beta chain) was obtained from a study of T cells after yellow fever vaccination. Study-wide context: In the case of low-cell-number fractions, SMART-Seq v4 Ultra Low Input was used for preparation. Study results and caveats: Most clones from primary vaccination resurfaced after the booster (approximately 97% CD4, less than 90% CD8). Only a small proportion of the clonotypes turned up in both the CD4 and the CD8 compartments, likely arising from convergent recombination.

Template switching with 5'RACE generated the TCR cDNA and added a universal primer site and UMIs. TCRdb reprocessed the 5' RACE reads with MiXCR, giving one entry per CDR3 protein. The sample consists of 300,000 to 400,000 distinct CDR3 sequences, under 15% of them appearing once. The table lists this clonotype with a few counts. The antigen is not known. A read error may produce the germline difference seen at one junction end. The CDR3 has 14 amino acids. Looked up from germline, CDR1 is SSHAT and CDR2 is FNYEAQ (reference sequence). This sequence joins TRBV7-7 and TRBJ2-3, with D perhaps TRBD2 (5 bases). Sample: CD4+ T cells sorted from PBMCs, taken 15 days after the yellow fever booster vaccination. This TCR was sampled from a man aged 18 to 29 who received the YFV17D yellow fever vaccine. This CDR3 is CASSPREGTDTQYF. In DNA, the CDR3 is TGTGCTAGCAGTCCGAGGGAAGGGACAGATACGCAGTATTTT. Supplemented by reference TRBV7-7 and TRBJ2-3, the full variable domain reads GAGVSQSPRYKVTKRGQDVTLRCDPISSHATLYWYQQALGQGPEFLTYFNYEAQPDKSGLPSDRFSAERPEGSISTLTIQRTEQRDSAMYRCASSPREGTDTQYFGPGTRLTVL.